Listed here are 3 T cell receptor beta chains from one sample, sequenced in a study of OX40 agonist ivuxolimab in advanced cancers. Produced via immunoSEQ multiplex PCR; TCRdb's table is partial and in-frame only. Of around 68,000 clones listed, over 75% are singletons. This material consisted of CD4+ or CD8+ T cells sorted from blood, taken in a trial of the OX40 agonist ivuxolimab. The source of these receptors is an adult with an advanced solid tumor such as melanoma, head and neck, liver or kidney cancer.

The chain joins TRBV5-4 to TRBJ1-1; 8 bases fit TRBD1. The germline V gene has CDR1 SGHNT and CDR2 YYREEE (reference sequence). The V and J ends lost 0 bases and 6 bases, in that order; junction bases with no gene match: 4. The CDR3 contains 14 residues. The chain's CDR3 is CASSLGTGWAEAFF. The CDR3 DNA reads as TGTGCCAGCAGCTTGGGGACAGGGTGGGCTGAAGCTTTCTTT.

V gene TRBV6-6 combines with J gene TRBJ1-1, with 7 positions matching TRBD1. Germline V gene sequence: CDR1 MNHNY, CDR2 SVGAGI (reference sequence). The CDR3 totals 15 residues. V lost 0 bases, J lost 1 base, and 2 bases stayed unmatched. CDR3 DNA: TGTGCCAGCAGTTACTCGGGACAGACGAACACTGAAGCTTTCTTT. Encoded protein: CASSYSGQTNTEAFF.

The chain is built from TRBV7-2 and TRBJ1-5; D is perhaps TRBD1 (5 bases). V gave up 3 bases and J gave up 0 bases, with 12 bases separating them. From germline, CDR1 is SGHTA and CDR2 FQGNSA. CDR3 size: 16 residues. The CDR3 protein is CASSFSTAPSNQPQHF. CDR3 sequence (DNA): TGTGCCAGCAGCTTCTCGACAGCACCTAGCAATCAGCCCCAGCATTTT.